This TCR beta chain was documented in a study of STAT3 mutations in large granular lymphocyte leukemia. Study overall: Roughly half the longitudinally sequenced T-LGLL patients had canonical STAT3 mutations. Whole-study results and caveats: All newly emerging clones after therapy were STAT3 wild type. Every T-cell large granular lymphocyte leukemia patient had at least one immunodominant TCR beta clonotype.

Germline V gene data show CDR1 as MGHRA and CDR2 as YSYEKL. V lost 3 bases and J 1 base, leaving 16 bases between the germline ends. The CDR3 loop spans 17 amino acids. Libraries were prepared by immunoSEQ multiplex PCR; TCRdb keeps only in-frame clonotypes and omits some of them. The data contain 9,500 to 15,000 clones, about 70% of them singletons. A word on this clone: Antigen specificity is unknown.

The sample comprised peripheral blood mononuclear cells. The chain links TRBV4-1 to TRBJ1-3, with a possible D match to TRBD1 (6 bases). This receptor was obtained from a man aged 60 to 75 with T-cell large granular lymphocyte leukemia. Some clones in this sample may be carry-over from other donors' samples. CDR3 coding DNA: TGCGCCAGCAGCCAGAGCCCCGGGACACTTTCTGGAAACACCATATATTTT. The encoded protein is CASSQSPGTLSGNTIYF.